Given below is one T cell receptor beta chain in context. This sample was included in a study of control samples from healthy donors and cancer patients. Produced via immunoSEQ multiplex PCR; TCRdb's table is partial and in-frame only. Here the sample spans 100,000 to 150,000 clones, around 94% being singletons. The germline gives CDR1 SGHDT, CDR2 YYEEEE. Trimming removed 0 bases from V and 4 bases from J, with 6 bases in between. The CDR3 totals 13 residues. The receptor was isolated from an older man with head and neck cancer. The chain has TRBV5-6 and TRBJ2-3; D not resolved. Sequencing was carried out using PBMCs. The CDR3 DNA is TGTGCCAGCAGCTTGGTCGTGTCAGATACGCAGTATTTT. Translating it yields CASSLVVSDTQYF.